The present entry profiles one TCR beta chain with its context. The antigen is unknown. One entry per CDR3 protein, called by TCRdb with MiXCR from the 5' RACE reads. The table shows under 100,000 distinct CDR3 sequences, with roughly 5.8% occurring only once. The data originate from a study of T cells after yellow fever vaccination. Study as a whole: Researchers used SMART-Seq v4 Ultra Low Input to prepare fractions that had low cell numbers. Study-wide points: Booster sampling recovered most clones from primary vaccination (about 97% CD4, around 90% CD8). A weaker secondary response peaked on day 5, the primary on day 15. Few clonotypes appeared in both CD4 and CD8 compartments.

Sample: CD8+ T cells sorted from PBMCs, taken 10 days after the yellow fever booster vaccination. The sequence was collected from a man between 18 and 29 years old who received the YFV17D yellow fever vaccine.

Written as DNA, the CDR3 is TGTGCCAGCAGCTTACTCCTAGCGGGGGAGTTCACAGATACGCAGTATTTT. Translated: CASSLLLAGEFTDTQYF. The chain joins TRBV11-2 to TRBJ2-3; TRBD2 matches at 10 bases. J gave up 2 bases and V 2 bases, and 7 bases lay outside the gene matches. The CDR3 length is 17 residues. The V gene's germline CDR1 is SGHAT and CDR2 FQNNGV.